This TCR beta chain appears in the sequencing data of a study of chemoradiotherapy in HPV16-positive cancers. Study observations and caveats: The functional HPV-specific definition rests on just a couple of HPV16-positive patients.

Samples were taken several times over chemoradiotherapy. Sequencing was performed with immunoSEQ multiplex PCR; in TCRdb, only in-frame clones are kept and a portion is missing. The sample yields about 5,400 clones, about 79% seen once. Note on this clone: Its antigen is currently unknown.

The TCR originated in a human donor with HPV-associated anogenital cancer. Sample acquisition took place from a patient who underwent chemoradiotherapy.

The CDR3 region is CASSVEPQGLVYNEQFF. CDR3 DNA: TGTGCCAGCAGCGTCGAACCCCAGGGGTTGGTCTACAATGAGCAGTTCTTC. The chain recombines TRBV9 with TRBJ2-1; perhaps TRBD1 as D (6 bases). Between the trimmed V and J ends, which lost 2 bases and 3 bases, there was a span of 18 bases. Per germline, CDR1 SGDLS and CDR2 YYNGEE. The CDR3 loop spans 17 amino acids.